This passage covers 2 T cell receptor beta chains from one sample sequenced in a study of blood T cell repertoires in COVID-19. Here immunoSEQ multiplex PCR was the method, and the copy in TCRdb shows in-frame clones only, minus some. Here the sample spans over 30,000 clones, roughly 90% being singletons. The specimen was peripheral blood. All receptors derive from a human donor with active COVID-19. The donor label of this sample is uncertain.

The chain recombines TRBV19 with TRBJ1-1; unclear D gene. CDR3 size: 14 residues. Germline CDR1 and CDR2: LNHDA and SQIVND (reference sequence). The CDR3: CATVGLRGNTEAFF. The CDR3 DNA sequence: TGTGCTACAGTAGGGCTGCGGGGGAACACTGAAGCTTTCTTT.

The chain uses TRBV19 and TRBJ2-2, with D tentatively TRBD1 (6 bases). CDR1 and CDR2 from the germline V gene are LNHDA and SQIVND (reference sequence). Trimming cost V 6 bases and J 1 base, with 9 bases left between them. This CDR3 spans 14 amino acids. CDR3 sequence reads: CASRPDRNTGELFF. As DNA, the CDR3 is TGTGCCAGTAGACCGGACAGGAACACCGGGGAGCTGTTTTTT.